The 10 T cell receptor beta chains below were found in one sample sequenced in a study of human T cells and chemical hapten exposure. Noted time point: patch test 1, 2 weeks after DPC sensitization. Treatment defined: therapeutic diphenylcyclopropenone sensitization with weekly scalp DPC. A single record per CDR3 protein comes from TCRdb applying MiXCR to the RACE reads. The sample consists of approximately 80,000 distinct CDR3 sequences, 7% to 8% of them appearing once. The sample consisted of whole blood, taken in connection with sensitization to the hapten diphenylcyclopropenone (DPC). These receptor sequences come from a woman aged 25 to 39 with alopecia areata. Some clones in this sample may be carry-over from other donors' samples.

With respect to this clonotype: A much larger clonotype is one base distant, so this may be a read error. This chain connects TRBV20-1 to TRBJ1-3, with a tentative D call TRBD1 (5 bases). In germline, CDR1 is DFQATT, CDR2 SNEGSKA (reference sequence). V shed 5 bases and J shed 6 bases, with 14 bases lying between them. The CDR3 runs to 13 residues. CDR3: CSAGGGTANTIYF. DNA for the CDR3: TGCAGTGCTGGGGGGGGGACTGCAAACACCATATATTTT.

The CDR3 loop is CARRLAYIQETQYF. CDR3 nucleotides: TGCGCCAGACGACTAGCCTATATCCAAGAGACCCAGTACTTC. The chain joins TRBV5-1 to TRBJ2-5, with 7 bases aligning to TRBD2. Germline V gene lookup returns CDR1 SGHRS and CDR2 YFSETQ. The CDR3 has 14 residues. V was clipped by 8 bases and J by 1 base; unmatched bases: 8.

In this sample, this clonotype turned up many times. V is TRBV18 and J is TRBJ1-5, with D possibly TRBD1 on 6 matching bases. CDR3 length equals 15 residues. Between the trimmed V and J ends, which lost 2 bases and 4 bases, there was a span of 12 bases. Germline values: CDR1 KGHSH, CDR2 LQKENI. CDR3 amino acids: CASSPLKGGNQPQHF. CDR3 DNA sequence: TGTGCCAGCTCACCATTAAAAGGGGGAAATCAGCCCCAGCATTTT. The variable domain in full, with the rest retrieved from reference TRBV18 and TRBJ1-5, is NAGVMQNPRHLVRRRGQEARLRCSPMKGHSHVYWYRQLPEEGLKFMVYLQKENIIDESGMPKERFSAEFPKEGPSILRIQQVVRGDSAAYFCASSPLKGGNQPQHFGDGTRLSIL.

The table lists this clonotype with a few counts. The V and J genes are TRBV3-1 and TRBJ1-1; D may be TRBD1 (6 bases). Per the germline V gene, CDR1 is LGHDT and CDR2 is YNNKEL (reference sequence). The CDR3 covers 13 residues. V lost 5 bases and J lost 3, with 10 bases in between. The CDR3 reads CASSWEGDTEAFF. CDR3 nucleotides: TGTGCCAGCAGCTGGGAGGGGGACACTGAAGCTTTCTTT.

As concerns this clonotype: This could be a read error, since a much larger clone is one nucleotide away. CDR3 sequence (DNA): TGTGCCTGGAGGATCGAGGCCAACACTGAAGCTTTCTTT. Its protein is CAWRIEANTEAFF. The chain recombines TRBV30 with TRBJ1-1; unclear D gene. The CDR3 spans 13 residues. Looked up from germline, CDR1 is GTSNPN and CDR2 is SVGIG (reference sequence). V shed 3 bases and J shed 2 bases, with 10 bases lying between them.

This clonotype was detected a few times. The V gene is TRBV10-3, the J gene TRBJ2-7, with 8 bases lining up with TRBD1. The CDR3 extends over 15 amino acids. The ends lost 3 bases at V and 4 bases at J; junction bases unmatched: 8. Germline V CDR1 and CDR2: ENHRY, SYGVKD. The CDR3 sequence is CAISDPDRGQYEQYF. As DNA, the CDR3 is TGTGCCATCAGTGACCCAGACAGGGGTCAATACGAGCAGTACTTC.

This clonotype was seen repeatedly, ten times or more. The DNA for the CDR3 is TGTGCCAGCAGGACCGGGGACGGGAGAAACTATGGCTACACCTTC. Its protein is CASRTGDGRNYGYTF. The chain has TRBV5-6 and TRBJ1-2; D may be TRBD1 (5 bases). V gave up 5 bases and J gave up 2 bases, with 16 bases separating them. Looked up from germline, CDR1 is SGHDT and CDR2 is YYEEEE. This CDR3 is built from 15 residues.

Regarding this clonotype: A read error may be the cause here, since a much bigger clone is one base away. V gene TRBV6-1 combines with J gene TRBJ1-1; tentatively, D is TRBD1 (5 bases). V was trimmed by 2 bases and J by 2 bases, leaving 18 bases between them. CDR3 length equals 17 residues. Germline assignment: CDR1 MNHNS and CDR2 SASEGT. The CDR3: CASSESWIWDLNTEAFF. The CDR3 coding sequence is TGTGCCAGCAGTGAATCCTGGATATGGGACTTAAACACTGAAGCTTTCTTT.

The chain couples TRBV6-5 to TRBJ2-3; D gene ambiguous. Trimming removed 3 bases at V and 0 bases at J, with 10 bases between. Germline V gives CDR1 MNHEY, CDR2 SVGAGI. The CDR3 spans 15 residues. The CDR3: CASSYRGVSTDTQYF. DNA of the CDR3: TGTGCCAGCAGTTATCGTGGGGTTAGCACAGATACGCAGTATTTT.

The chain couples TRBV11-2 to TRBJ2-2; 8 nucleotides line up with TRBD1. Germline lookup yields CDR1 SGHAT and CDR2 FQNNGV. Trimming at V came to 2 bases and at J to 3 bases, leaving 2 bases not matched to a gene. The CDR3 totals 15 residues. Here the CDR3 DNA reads TGTGCCAGCAGCTTACCGACAGGGGACACCGGGGAGCTGTTTTTT. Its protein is CASSLPTGDTGELFF. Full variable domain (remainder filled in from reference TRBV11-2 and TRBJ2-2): EAGVAQSPRYKIIEKRQSVAFWCNPISGHATLYWYQQILGQGPKLLIQFQNNGVVDDSQLPKDRFSAERLKGVDSTLKIQPAKLEDSAVYLCASSLPTGDTGELFFGEGSRLTVL.